This T cell receptor (beta chain) is from a study of OX40 agonist ivuxolimab in advanced cancers. Findings of the study overall: On average, CD8+ T cells showed a greater number of expanded clones than CD4+.

Germline V CDR1 and CDR2: SEHNR, FQNEAQ (reference sequence). The trim removed 3 bases at V and 5 bases at J, leaving 19 bases unmatched. The CDR3 runs 19 residues. On this clone: What it recognizes is unknown.

Sequencing was performed with immunoSEQ multiplex PCR; in TCRdb, only in-frame clones are kept and a portion is missing. The sample records tens of thousands of clones, about 90% being singletons. The specimen comprised CD4+ or CD8+ T cells sorted from blood, sampled in a trial of the OX40 agonist ivuxolimab. V usage is TRBV7-9 and J usage is TRBJ2-5; 9 nucleotides align to TRBD2. The clonotype was recovered from an adult with an advanced solid tumor such as melanoma, head and neck, liver or kidney cancer. DNA for the CDR3: TGTGCCAGCAGCTTTTGGAGCCAGCGGGGGGCCTGGGCTTTGGAGACCCAGTACTTC. Translating gives CASSFWSQRGAWALETQYF. The full variable domain, rest sourced from reference TRBV7-9 and TRBJ2-5, is DTGVSQNPRHKITKRGQNVTFRCDPISEHNRLYWYRQTLGQGPEFLTYFQNEAQLEKSRLLSDRFSAERPKGSFSTLEIQRTEQGDSAMYLCASSFWSQRGAWALETQYFGPGTRLLVL.